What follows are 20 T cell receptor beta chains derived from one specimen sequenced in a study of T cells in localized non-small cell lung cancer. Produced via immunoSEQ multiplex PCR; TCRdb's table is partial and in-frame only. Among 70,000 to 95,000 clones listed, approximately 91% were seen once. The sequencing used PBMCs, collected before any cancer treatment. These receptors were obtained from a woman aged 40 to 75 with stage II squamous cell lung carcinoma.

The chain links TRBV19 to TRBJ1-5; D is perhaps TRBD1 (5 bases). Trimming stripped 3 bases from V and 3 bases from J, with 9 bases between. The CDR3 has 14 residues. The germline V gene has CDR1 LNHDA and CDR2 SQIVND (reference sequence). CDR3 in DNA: TGTGCCAGTAGTATGGGACGGAACAATCAGCCCCAGCATTTT. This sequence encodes CASSMGRNNQPQHF.

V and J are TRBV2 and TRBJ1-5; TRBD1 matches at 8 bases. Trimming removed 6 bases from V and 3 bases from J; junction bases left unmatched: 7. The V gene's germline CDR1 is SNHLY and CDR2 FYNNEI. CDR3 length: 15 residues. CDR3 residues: CASRSDRVINQPQHF. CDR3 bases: TGTGCCAGCAGATCGGACAGGGTGATCAATCAGCCCCAGCATTTT.

The CDR3 loop is CASSYVPLYNEQFF. The CDR3 nucleotides are TGTGCCAGCAGTTACGTACCACTATACAATGAGCAGTTCTTC. The J gene is TRBJ2-1, the V gene TRBV6-5; the D is unclear. CDR3 length: 14 amino acids. Looked up from germline, CDR1 is MNHEY and CDR2 is SVGAGI. The V end lost 2 bases, the J end lost 4 bases, and 9 bases lay between the germline ends.

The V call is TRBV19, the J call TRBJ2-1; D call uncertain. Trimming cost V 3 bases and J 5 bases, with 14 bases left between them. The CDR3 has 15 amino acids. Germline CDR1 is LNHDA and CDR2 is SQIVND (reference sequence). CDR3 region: CASSMPSSMNNEQFF. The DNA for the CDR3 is TGTGCCAGTAGTATGCCTTCATCTATGAACAATGAGCAGTTCTTC.

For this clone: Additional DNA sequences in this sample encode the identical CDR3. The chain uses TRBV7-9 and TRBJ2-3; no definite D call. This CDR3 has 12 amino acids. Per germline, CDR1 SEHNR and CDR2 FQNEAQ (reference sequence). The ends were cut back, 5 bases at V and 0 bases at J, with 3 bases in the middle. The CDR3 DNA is TGTGCCAGCAGCCGTAGCACAGATACGCAGTATTTT. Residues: CASSRSTDTQYF.

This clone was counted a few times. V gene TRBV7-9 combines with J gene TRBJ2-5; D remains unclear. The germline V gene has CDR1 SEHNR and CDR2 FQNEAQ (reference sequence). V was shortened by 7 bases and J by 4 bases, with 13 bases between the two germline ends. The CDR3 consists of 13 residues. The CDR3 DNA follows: TGTGCCAGCATTCGGCTAGATGGAGAGACCCAGTACTTC. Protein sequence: CASIRLDGETQYF.

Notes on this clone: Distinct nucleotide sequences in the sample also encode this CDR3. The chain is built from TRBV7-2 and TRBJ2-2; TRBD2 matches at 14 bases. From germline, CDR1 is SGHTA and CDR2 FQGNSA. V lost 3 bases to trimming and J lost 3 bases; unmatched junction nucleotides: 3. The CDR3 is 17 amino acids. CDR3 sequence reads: CASSLGTSGRDTGELFF. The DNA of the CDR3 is TGTGCCAGCAGCTTGGGGACTAGCGGGAGAGACACCGGGGAGCTGTTTTTT.

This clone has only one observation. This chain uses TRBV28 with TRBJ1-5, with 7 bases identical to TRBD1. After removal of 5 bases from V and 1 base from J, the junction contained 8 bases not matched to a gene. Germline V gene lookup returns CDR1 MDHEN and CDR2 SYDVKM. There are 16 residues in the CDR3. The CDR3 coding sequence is TGTGCCAGCAGTGCACCCTCAGGGGGAAGCAATCAGCCCCAGCATTTT. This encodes CASSAPSGGSNQPQHF.

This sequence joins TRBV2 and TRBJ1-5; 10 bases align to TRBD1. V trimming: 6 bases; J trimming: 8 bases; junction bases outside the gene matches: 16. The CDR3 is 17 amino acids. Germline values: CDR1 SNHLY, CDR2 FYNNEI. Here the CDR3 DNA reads TGTGCCAGCAGGGACAGGGGGGACCAAGGAAACCCTAAGCCCCAGCATTTT. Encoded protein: CASRDRGDQGNPKPQHF.

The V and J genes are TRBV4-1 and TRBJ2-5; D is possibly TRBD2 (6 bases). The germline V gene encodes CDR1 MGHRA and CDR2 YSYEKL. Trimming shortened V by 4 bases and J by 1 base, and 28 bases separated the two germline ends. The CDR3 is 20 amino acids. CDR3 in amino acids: CASSPDVAGDRLGTQETQYF. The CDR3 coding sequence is TGCGCCAGCAGCCCCGATGTGGCCGGGGACCGACTAGGGACCCAAGAGACCCAGTACTTC.

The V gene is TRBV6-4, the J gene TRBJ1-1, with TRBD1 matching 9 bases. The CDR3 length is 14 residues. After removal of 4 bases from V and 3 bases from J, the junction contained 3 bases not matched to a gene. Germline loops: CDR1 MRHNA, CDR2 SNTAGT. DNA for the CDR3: TGTGCCAGCAGTGCTGACAGGGGGGACACTGAAGCTTTCTTT. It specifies CASSADRGDTEAFF.

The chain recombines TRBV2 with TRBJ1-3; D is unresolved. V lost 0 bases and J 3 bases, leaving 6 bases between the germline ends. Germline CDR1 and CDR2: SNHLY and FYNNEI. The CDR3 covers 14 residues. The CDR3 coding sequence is TGTGCCAGCAGTGAAGCGGGGAATGGAAACACCATATATTTT. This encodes CASSEAGNGNTIYF.

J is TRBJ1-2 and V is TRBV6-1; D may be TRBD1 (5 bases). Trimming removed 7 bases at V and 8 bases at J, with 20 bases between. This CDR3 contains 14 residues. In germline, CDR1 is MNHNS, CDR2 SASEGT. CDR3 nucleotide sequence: TGTGCCAGCATCTCCATGACCGCCTGGGACGGCTACACCTTC. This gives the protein CASISMTAWDGYTF.

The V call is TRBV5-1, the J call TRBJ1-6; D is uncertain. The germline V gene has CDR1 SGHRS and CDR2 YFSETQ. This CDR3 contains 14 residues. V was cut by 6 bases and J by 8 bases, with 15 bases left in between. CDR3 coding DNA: TGCGCCAGCAATTTGGACCTTGGGGATTCACCCCTCCACTTT. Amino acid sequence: CASNLDLGDSPLHF. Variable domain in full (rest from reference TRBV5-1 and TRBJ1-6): KAGVTQTPRYLIKTRGQQVTLSCSPISGHRSVSWYQQTPGQGLQFLFEYFSETQRNKGNFPGRFSGRQFSNSRSEMNVSTLELGDSALYLCASNLDLGDSPLHFGNGTRLTVT.

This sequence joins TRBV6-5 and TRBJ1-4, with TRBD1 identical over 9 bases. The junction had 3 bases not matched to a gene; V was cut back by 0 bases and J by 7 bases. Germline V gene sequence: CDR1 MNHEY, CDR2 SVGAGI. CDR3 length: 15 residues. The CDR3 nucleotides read TGTGCCAGCAGTTACTCAACAGGGGGCAGTGAAAAACTGTTTTTT. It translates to CASSYSTGGSEKLFF.

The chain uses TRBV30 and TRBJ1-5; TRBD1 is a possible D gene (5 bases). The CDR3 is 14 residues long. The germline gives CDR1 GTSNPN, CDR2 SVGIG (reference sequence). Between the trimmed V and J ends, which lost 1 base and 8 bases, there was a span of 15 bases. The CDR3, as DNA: TGTGCCTGGAGTGAAGGGGACTGGCGGGAGCCCCAGCATTTT. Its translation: CAWSEGDWREPQHF.

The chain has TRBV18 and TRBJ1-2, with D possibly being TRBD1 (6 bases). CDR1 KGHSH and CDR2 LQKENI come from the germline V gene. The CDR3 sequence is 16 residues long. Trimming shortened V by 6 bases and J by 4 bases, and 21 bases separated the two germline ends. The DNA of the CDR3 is TGTGCCAGCTCCCCCGATACAGGGAGATCGATCTATGGCTACACCTTC. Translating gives CASSPDTGRSIYGYTF.

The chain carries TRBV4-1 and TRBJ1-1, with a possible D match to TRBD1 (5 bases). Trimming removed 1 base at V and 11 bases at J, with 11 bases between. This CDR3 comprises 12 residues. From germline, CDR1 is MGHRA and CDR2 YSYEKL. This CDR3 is CASSQAGGTAFF. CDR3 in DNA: TGCGCCAGCAGCCAAGCCGGGGGTACGGCTTTCTTT.

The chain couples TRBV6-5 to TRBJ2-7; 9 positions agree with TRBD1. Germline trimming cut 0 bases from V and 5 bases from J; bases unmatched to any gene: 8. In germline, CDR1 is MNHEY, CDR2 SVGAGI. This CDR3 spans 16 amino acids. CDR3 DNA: TGTGCCAGCAGTTACTCGAAGGGACAGGGATCGGACGAGCAGTACTTC. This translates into CASSYSKGQGSDEQYF.

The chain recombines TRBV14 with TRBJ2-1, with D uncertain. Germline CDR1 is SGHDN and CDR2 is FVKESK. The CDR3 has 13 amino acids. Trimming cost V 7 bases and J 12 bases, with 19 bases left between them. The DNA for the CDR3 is TGTGCCAGCACCCCATCCGGGCGGTTCGCGCAGTTCTTC. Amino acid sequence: CASTPSGRFAQFF. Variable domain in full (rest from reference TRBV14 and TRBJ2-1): EAGVTQFPSHSVIEKGQTVTLRCDPISGHDNLYWYRRVMGKEIKFLLHFVKESKQDESGMPNNRFLAERTGGTYSTLKVQPAELEDSGVYFCASTPSGRFAQFFGPGTRLTVL.